This TCR beta chain appears in the sequencing data of a study of identical twins. TCRdb used MiXCR to reprocess the 5' RACE reads, holding one entry per CDR3 protein. The table lists about 660,000 distinct CDR3 sequences, approximately 9% of them singletons. The same data also contributed to another study, on yellow fever vaccine responses in identical twins.

This sequence originates from a woman under 30 in good health. Sequencing was performed on PBMCs.

The CDR3 reads CSAMDSQPQHF. DNA for the CDR3: TGCAGTGCTATGGACAGTCAGCCCCAGCATTTT. The chain combines TRBV20-1 with TRBJ1-5; D may be TRBD1 (6 bases). This CDR3 has 11 amino acids. Trimming removed 4 bases at V and 6 bases at J, with 7 bases between. The V gene's germline CDR1 is DFQATT and CDR2 SNEGSKA (reference sequence).